These 14 T cell receptor beta chains originate from one sample sequenced in a study of blood T cell repertoires in COVID-19. Some clones are missing from TCRdb's copy, which holds only in-frame ones; the method was immunoSEQ multiplex PCR. Among 70,000 or so clones listed, more than 70% were seen once. Sequencing input: peripheral blood. Receptors were obtained from a human donor in a cohort sampled during active COVID-19.

The rearrangement links TRBV15 to TRBJ2-1; tentative D call: TRBD2 (5 bases). V was cut by 3 bases and J by 0 bases, with 9 bases left in between. Germline values: CDR1 LNHNV, CDR2 YYDKDF (reference sequence). The CDR3 is 15 residues long. The CDR3 protein is CATSRVASSYNEQFF. In DNA, the CDR3 is TGTGCCACCAGCAGGGTAGCGAGCTCCTACAATGAGCAGTTCTTC.

This clone was seen only once. This chain links TRBV6-5 with TRBJ1-2; D is possibly TRBD1 (5 bases). This CDR3 spans 15 amino acids. V shed 6 bases and J shed 1 base, with 15 bases lying between them. The germline V gene has CDR1 MNHEY and CDR2 SVGAGI. The CDR3 DNA follows: TGTGCCAGCAGGAGGGGAGGGAATTTTAACTATGGCTACACCTTC. It codes for CASRRGGNFNYGYTF.

This clone has a single count. This sequence joins TRBV5-1 and TRBJ1-5; D call uncertain. Trimming stripped 4 bases from V and 4 bases from J, with 9 bases between. Germline V gene data show CDR1 as SGHRS and CDR2 as YFSETQ. CDR3 length equals 13 residues. The CDR3 here is CASSRSGNQPQHF. In DNA form, the CDR3 reads TGCGCCAGCAGCCGATCCGGGAATCAGCCCCAGCATTTT.

The chain employs TRBV3-1 (or the pseudogene TRBV3-2) and TRBJ2-1; TRBD2 might be the D (7 bases). The CDR3 consists of 18 residues. Germline V gene data show CDR1 as LGHDT and CDR2 as YNNKEL (reference sequence). The V end was cut by 5 bases, the J end by 3 bases, with 23 bases between. The CDR3 spells CASSGEGGRGPNYNEQFF. In nucleotides, the CDR3 is TGTGCCAGCAGCGGGGAGGGGGGGCGCGGACCCAACTACAATGAGCAGTTCTTC.

This clone was seen a handful of times. The genes are TRBV4-2 and TRBJ2-5; 9 bases map to TRBD1. Trimming at V came to 3 bases and at J to 3 bases, leaving 8 bases not matched to a gene. This CDR3 is built from 16 residues. Germline assignment: CDR1 LGHNA and CDR2 YNFKEQ. The CDR3 region has the DNA TGTGCCAGCAGCCAGCAGACAGGGGGGAAAGAAGAGACCCAGTACTTC. Translating it yields CASSQQTGGKEETQYF.

This chain connects TRBV4-1 to TRBJ1-3, with D maybe TRBD1 (5 bases). Trimming left V 4 bases short and J 1 base short, with 11 bases between. CDR3 length: 15 amino acids. The germline V gene encodes CDR1 MGHRA and CDR2 YSYEKL. The CDR3 loop reads CASSLQGASGNTIYF. DNA of the CDR3: TGCGCCAGCAGCCTGCAAGGGGCTTCTGGAAACACCATATATTTT.

The chain links TRBV5-6 to TRBJ1-4; TRBD1 matches at 7 bases. Trimming removed 1 base from V and 2 bases from J; junction bases left unmatched: 5. Germline V CDR1 and CDR2: SGHDT, YYEEEE. The CDR3 runs 16 residues. CDR3 DNA: TGTGCCAGCAGCTTGCTAGGGGGCTGGACTAATGAAAAACTGTTTTTT. The encoded protein is CASSLLGGWTNEKLFF.

The genes are TRBV7-2 and TRBJ2-1, with TRBD2 matching 9 bases. The junction had 6 bases not matched to a gene; V was cut back by 8 bases and J by 4 bases. The CDR3 runs 14 residues. CDR1 and CDR2 (germline): SGHTA, FQGNSA. The CDR3 sequence: CASGREGKYNEQFF. The DNA for the CDR3 is TGTGCCAGCGGGCGGGAGGGAAAGTACAATGAGCAGTTCTTC. The variable domain in full, completed from reference TRBV7-2 and TRBJ2-1, reads GAGVSQSPSNKVTEKGKDVELRCDPISGHTALYWYRQSLGQGLEFLIYFQGNSAPDKSGLPSDRFSAERTGGSVSTLTIQRTQQEDSAVYLCASGREGKYNEQFFGPGTRLTVL.

This clone was found once. The V and J genes are TRBV7-7 and TRBJ2-2, with 7 bases matching TRBD2. With 2 bases clipped from V and 8 bases from J, the junction kept 11 bases outside the gene matches. Germline CDR1 and CDR2: SSHAT and FNYEAQ (reference sequence). The CDR3 is made up of 16 amino acids. CDR3 in DNA: TGTGCCAGCAGCTTAAAGGCGGGAGCGTCGGAAGGGGAGCTGTTTTTT. Protein sequence: CASSLKAGASEGELFF.

The chain employs TRBV21-1 and TRBJ2-7; the table's D call, TRBD1, was not checked against the DNA. TRBV21-1 counts as a pseudogene. This CDR3 is built from 15 residues. The DNA for the CDR3 is TGTGCCAGCGGCCAAACAGGCAAACAAACCTACGAGCAGTACGTC. The encoded protein is CASGQTGKQTYEQYV.

The V gene is TRBV15, the J gene TRBJ2-7; weak D call: TRBD1 (7 bases). Germline V gene data show CDR1 as LNHNV and CDR2 as YYDKDF (reference sequence). Trimming cost V 3 bases and J 0 bases, with 12 bases left between them. The CDR3 consists of 15 residues. CDR3 loop: CATSREGAPSYEQYF. Here the CDR3 DNA reads TGTGCCACCAGCAGGGAGGGGGCGCCCTCCTACGAGCAGTACTTC.

The chain combines TRBV6-5 with TRBJ2-7, with 14 bases identical to TRBD2. This CDR3 region has 15 residues. J lost 5 bases, V lost 7 bases, and 7 bases had no gene match. Per germline, CDR1 MNHEY and CDR2 SVGAGI. For the CDR3, the DNA is TGTGCCAGCATCCAAGGGACTAGCGGGAGTAACGAGCAGTACGTC. This translates into CASIQGTSGSNEQYV.

The V gene is TRBV5-1, the J gene TRBJ2-1; 7 bases agree with TRBD2. The V gene's germline CDR1 is SGHRS and CDR2 YFSETQ. The CDR3 contains 16 residues. V lost 7 bases to trimming and J lost 0 bases; unmatched junction nucleotides: 10. The CDR3: CASSRTGGFSYNEQFF. Written as DNA, the CDR3 is TGCGCCAGCTCACGGACCGGGGGGTTCTCCTACAATGAGCAGTTCTTC.

CDR3 in amino acids: CASGGQGEYEQFF. CDR3 sequence (DNA): TGTGCCAGCGGTGGACAGGGGGAATATGAGCAGTTCTTC. This chain connects TRBV7-9 to TRBJ2-1; 10 nucleotides match TRBD1. The CDR3 covers 13 residues. CDR1 is SEHNR, CDR2 FQNEAQ, per germline (reference sequence). The V gene end was trimmed by 8 bases and the J gene end by 8 bases; junction bases not matched to a gene: 6. Variable domain in full (rest from reference TRBV7-9 and TRBJ2-1): DTGVSQNPRHKITKRGQNVTFRCDPISEHNRLYWYRQTLGQGPEFLTYFQNEAQLEKSRLLSDRFSAERPKGSFSTLEIQRTEQGDSAMYLCASGGQGEYEQFFGPGTRLTVL.